This record looks at one T cell receptor (beta chain) sequence and its context. Its target is unknown. Only in-frame clones appear in the TCRdb table, and some are missing; sequencing was by immunoSEQ multiplex PCR. Here the sample spans 2,500,000 or so clones, roughly 93% being singletons. The data derive from a study of shared clonotypes between healthy human individuals. Study-level points and caveats: Estimated richness values were generally larger in naive subsets than in memory subsets.

Germline V CDR1 and CDR2: SGHRS, YFSETQ. CDR3 length equals 14 residues. Trimming stripped 4 bases from V and 1 base from J, with 10 bases between. Sequenced: naive CD4+ T cells from PBMCs. Subset specified: CD45RA+ positively selected. This chain connects TRBV5-1 to TRBJ2-3; D unresolved. This receptor was identified in a man younger than 35 in good health. Some clones in this sample may be carry-over from other donors' samples. The CDR3 loop reads CASSALVGTDTQYF. As DNA, the CDR3 is TGCGCCAGCAGCGCCCTAGTGGGCACAGATACGCAGTATTTT.